This T cell receptor (beta chain) was identified in a study of regulatory T cells in long-lasting Graves disease. General study findings and limits: Relative to newly diagnosed Graves' patients, persistent ones had lower TCR diversity.

iRepertoire HTBI primers and Arm-PCR of CDR3 regions built TCR beta libraries. TCRdb reprocessed the multiplex PCR reads with MiXCR, giving one entry per CDR3 protein. The sample lists some 500,000 distinct CDR3 sequences, roughly 13% occurring once. CDR3 length: 16 residues. The V and J ends lost 2 bases and 4 bases respectively, with 17 bases between them. CDR1 and CDR2 from the germline V gene are MDHEN and SYDVKM. Time point here: newly diagnosed GD, antithyroid drugs for less than 3 months. RNA from PBMCs was the source of the TCR library. This clonotype was recorded a few times. The antigen remains undetermined. This same sample was also part of a study on T cells in Graves' hyperthyroidism and ophthalmopathy.

The clonotype comes from a man in his thirties or forties with Graves disease. The input for sequencing was peripheral blood mononuclear cells (PBMCs), taken at new diagnosis, from a patient treated with antithyroid drugs. The V gene is TRBV28, the J gene TRBJ1-2, with TRBD1 as a possible D gene (6 bases). The CDR3 is CASSLDGRGLSYGYTF. The CDR3 bases are TGTGCCAGCAGTTTAGACGGGCGGGGGCTTAGCTATGGCTACACCTTC.